Listed below are T cell receptor beta chains from one sample, sequenced in a study of OX40 agonist ivuxolimab in advanced cancers. TCRdb's copy holds only in-frame clones and misses some; the assay was immunoSEQ multiplex PCR. The sample lists 65,000 to 80,000 clones; approximately 91% were seen once. The source was CD4+ or CD8+ T cells sorted from blood, collected in a trial of the OX40 agonist ivuxolimab. These receptor sequences come from an adult with an advanced solid tumor such as melanoma, head and neck, liver or kidney cancer. Each CDR3 is given with its conserved first and last residue. Each record gives: D gene, clone size, V gene, J gene, CDR3 DNA, CDR3 protein. D genes are given only for firm matches. Only part of the rows carry a size: once, few, many, or a class if the clone is expanded.

NA	NA	TRBV27	TRBJ1-5	TGTGCCAGCAGTTTATCGGGGGACAATCAGCCCCAGCATTTT	CASSLSGDNQPQHF
TRBD2	NA	TRBV7-9	TRBJ2-2	TGTGCCAGCAGTACTAGCGGGGCTGAGGGGGCGATCACCGGGGAGCTGTTTTTT	CASSTSGAEGAITGELFF
NA	NA	TRBV11-2	TRBJ2-2	TGTGCCAGCAGCTCAAATGACTACAACACCGGGGAGCTGTTTTTT	CASSSNDYNTGELFF
NA	NA	TRBV5-8	TRBJ1-2	TGTGCCAGCAGCAGGTCTAACTATGGCTACACCTTC	CASSRSNYGYTF
NA	once	TRBV7-9	TRBJ1-4	TGTGCCAGCCGGGGGGAGGAAAAACTGTTTTTT	CASRGEEKLFF
TRBD2	NA	TRBV19	TRBJ2-1	TGTGCCTCCCTCGGGGTAGCGGGTCAGGAGCAGTTCTTC	CASLGVAGQEQFF
TRBD1	NA	TRBV5-1	TRBJ2-5	TGCGCCAGCAGCCCGGGACAGGTTCTGGGGGAGACCCAGTACTTC	CASSPGQVLGETQYF
TRBD1	NA	TRBV29-1	TRBJ2-7	TGCAGCGTTGTAAAGAGGGACAGAAACTACGAGCAGTACTTC	CSVVKRDRNYEQYF
NA	NA	TRBV10-1	TRBJ2-1	TGCGCCAGCAGTGAAGGGCTAGATAATGAGCAGTTCTTC	CASSEGLDNEQFF
NA	NA	TRBV7-9	TRBJ2-5	TGTGCCAGCAGCTACATCAGGGAAAGGGAGACCCAGTACTTC	CASSYIRERETQYF
NA	NA	TRBV19	TRBJ1-5	TGTGCCAGTAGGGGACCGTCCTACAATCAGCCCCAGCATTTT	CASRGPSYNQPQHF
TRBD2	NA	TRBV29-1	TRBJ2-2	TGCAGCGTTGAACTTCTAGCGGGAACCGGGGAGCTGTTTTTT	CSVELLAGTGELFF
NA	NA	TRBV27	TRBJ2-3	TGTGCCAGCAGCCAAATATGGGGCGGTGGGATCACAGATACGCAGTATTTT	CASSQIWGGGITDTQYF
NA	NA	TRBV5-6	TRBJ2-2	TGTGCCAGCAGCTTGGTTAGCAGGGCCGGGGAGCTGTTTTTT	CASSLVSRAGELFF
TRBD2	NA	TRBV12-5	TRBJ2-3	TGTGCTAGTAGCGGGAGAGCTACAGATACGCAGTATTTT	CASSGRATDTQYF
NA	NA	TRBV6-5	TRBJ2-7	TGTGCCAGCCAACCGGGGGCCACCTACGAGCAGTACTTC	CASQPGATYEQYF
NA	NA	TRBV5-4	TRBJ1-1	TGTGCCAGCAGCTTAGGACCAACTGAAGCTTTCTTT	CASSLGPTEAFF
NA	NA	TRBV6-5	TRBJ2-3	TGTGCCAGCAGTTACCGCGGCGGAGACACAGATACGCAGTATTTT	CASSYRGGDTDTQYF
NA	many	TRBV7-6	TRBJ1-3	TGTGCCAGCAGCCGAGTAAGCTCTGGAAACACCATATATTTT	CASSRVSSGNTIYF
TRBD2	NA	TRBV28	TRBJ2-7	TGTGCCAGCAGTTTCTGGCGGGGGGCCACCTACGAGCAGTACTTC	CASSFWRGATYEQYF
NA	NA	TRBV12-5	TRBJ2-5	TGTGCTAGTGGTTTGGACGGGACGCCTAGGGGGACCCAGTACTTC	CASGLDGTPRGTQYF
TRBD1	NA	TRBV6-1	TRBJ1-5	TGTGCCAGCCTTAAGGCAGGGGGCGCGAATCAGCCCCAGCATTTT	CASLKAGGANQPQHF
TRBD2	NA	TRBV15	TRBJ2-5	TGTGCCACCAGCAGAGATCTAGCGGGAGAGACCCAGTACTTC	CATSRDLAGETQYF
NA	few	TRBV18	TRBJ1-2	TGTGCCAGCTCACCCGACGGGACCTCCTATGGCTACACCTTC	CASSPDGTSYGYTF
TRBD1	NA	TRBV7-2	TRBJ2-1	TGTGCCAGCAGCTTCGACAGGGCCAATGAGCAGTTCTTC	CASSFDRANEQFF
TRBD2	NA	TRBV5-1	TRBJ2-1	TGCGCCAGCAGCTTGGCCGTGAGACTAGCGGGAGGTGATGAGCAGTTCTTC	CASSLAVRLAGGDEQFF
TRBD1	NA	TRBV7-9	TRBJ1-2	TGTGCCAGCAGCTTAATCGGACAGGTACCCTATGGCTACACCTTC	CASSLIGQVPYGYTF
NA	few	TRBV18	TRBJ2-1	TGTGCCAGCTCACCACCGGAGGATGAGCAGTTCTTC	CASSPPEDEQFF
NA	once	TRBV4-2	TRBJ2-6	TGTGCCAGCAGCCAAGCGATCCTCTCTGGGGCCAACGTCCTGACTTTC	CASSQAILSGANVLTF
TRBD2	NA	TRBV19	TRBJ2-2	TGTGCCAGTACTAGGGGGAACCCCGGACTAGCGGGAGTCGGGCTGTTTTTT	CASTRGNPGLAGVGLFF
TRBD2	NA	TRBV18	TRBJ2-5	TGTGCCAGCTCACCTCCCTCGGGAGGAGGAGAGACCCAGTACTTC	CASSPPSGGGETQYF
NA	NA	TRBV6-5	TRBJ1-1	TGTGCCAGCAGTTACAGAAGGCACACTGAAGCTTTCTTT	CASSYRRHTEAFF
TRBD1	once	TRBV19	TRBJ1-2	TGTGCCAGTAGTACCCGACAGGGGGGGGTACACTATGGCTACACCTTC	CASSTRQGGVHYGYTF
TRBD2	NA	TRBV7-9	TRBJ2-1	TGTGCCAGCAGCCTTGGAAGCGGGAGGGCAGGCGAGCAGTTCTTC	CASSLGSGRAGEQFF
NA	few	TRBV11-3	TRBJ2-5	TGTGCCAGCGGACTTGAGACCCAGTACTTC	CASGLETQYF
NA	NA	TRBV15	TRBJ2-7	TGTGCCACCAGCCCCCGCTCGGAGGGGCCGTACGAGCAGTACTTC	CATSPRSEGPYEQYF
NA	NA	TRBV27	TRBJ2-3	TGTGCCAGCAGTGTTGATTGGGGGGACACACGCCGCACAGATACGCAGTATTTT	CASSVDWGDTRRTDTQYF
NA	NA	TRBV19	TRBJ2-3	TGTGCCAGTAGTATAGTCGGAACCAATACGCAGTATTTT	CASSIVGTNTQYF
TRBD2	NA	TRBV4-1	TRBJ2-3	TGCGCCAGCAGCCAAGATGCTAGCGGGAACCCTACCACGCAGTATTTT	CASSQDASGNPTTQYF
TRBD2	NA	TRBV7-9	TRBJ2-2	TGTGCCAGCAGCTTAGATCTAGCGGGGCAGCTGTTTTTT	CASSLDLAGQLFF
TRBD2	NA	TRBV2	TRBJ2-7	TGTGCCAGCAGAACTAGCGGCCTCTACGAGCAGTACTTC	CASRTSGLYEQYF
TRBD1	few	TRBV19	TRBJ2-5	TGTGCCAGTAGTAGGGCCCTAGGACAGGGGACGGCCCAGTACTTC	CASSRALGQGTAQYF
NA	once	TRBV13	TRBJ2-2	TGTGCCAGCAGCTCAGGGATCCCATCATCCGGGGAGCTGTTTTTT	CASSSGIPSSGELFF
TRBD1	NA	TRBV5-1	TRBJ2-3	TGCGCCAGCAGCTTGAGGCCGGGACAGCTTCGCACAGATACGCAGTATTTT	CASSLRPGQLRTDTQYF
NA	NA	TRBV6-5	TRBJ1-3	TGTGCCAGCAGTTACTCGACTGGAAACACCATATATTTT	CASSYSTGNTIYF
NA	few	TRBV5-8	TRBJ1-3	TGTGCCAGCAGCCTAGACACAGTCTCTGGAAACACCATATATTTT	CASSLDTVSGNTIYF
TRBD1	NA	TRBV19	TRBJ2-7	TGTGCCACTAAAAACAGGGGGCACTACGAGCAGTACTTC	CATKNRGHYEQYF
TRBD2	once	TRBV28	TRBJ2-6	TGTGCCAGCAGTTTGGGACTAGCGGGCACCTCTGGGGCCAACGTCCTGACTTTC	CASSLGLAGTSGANVLTF
NA	NA	TRBV11-2	TRBJ2-1	TGTGCCAGCAGCTTAGACCACGGGGCCGTAGGTGAGCAGTTCTTC	CASSLDHGAVGEQFF
TRBD2	NA	TRBV7-2	TRBJ2-2	TGTGCCAGCAGCTTATCGGAGACTAGCGTAAGAGGGGAGCTGTTTTTT	CASSLSETSVRGELFF
TRBD1	NA	TRBV15	TRBJ1-1	TGTGCCACCAGCACCTCGTTGACAGGGGGCTGGAACACTGAAGCTTTCTTT	CATSTSLTGGWNTEAFF
TRBD2	NA	TRBV5-1	TRBJ2-1	TGCGCCAGCAGCTTAGCGGGGAGCTCCTACAATGAGCAGTTCTTC	CASSLAGSSYNEQFF
TRBD2	NA	TRBV30	TRBJ2-1	TGTGCCTGGAGCGAACGACTAGCGGGAGCGGGTGAGCAGTTCTTC	CAWSERLAGAGEQFF
NA	NA	TRBV11-2	TRBJ1-2	TGTGCCAGCAGCTTCGCCACGACAGCTAACTATGGCTACACCTTC	CASSFATTANYGYTF
TRBD1	NA	TRBV2	TRBJ2-5	TGTGCCAGCAGCGGGGACAGTACCATTCAAGAGACCCAGTACTTC	CASSGDSTIQETQYF